The 30 T cell receptor beta chains below come from one sample, sequenced in a study of control samples from healthy donors and cancer patients. Some clones are missing from TCRdb's copy, which holds only in-frame ones; the method was immunoSEQ multiplex PCR. The profile covers around 110,000 clones, with 93% appearing a single time and less than 3.5% taken by the ten largest. The sequencing input was blood. The receptors stem from a man aged 25-45 years in good health.

This rearrangement joins TRBV6-5 to TRBJ2-5; 7 nucleotides line up with TRBD1. The V gene end was trimmed by 7 bases and the J gene end by 2 bases; junction bases not matched to a gene: 4. The CDR3 runs 13 residues. CDR1 and CDR2 from the germline V gene are MNHEY and SVGAGI. CDR3 sequence (DNA): TGTGCCAGCATCACAGGGGAACAAGAGACCCAGTACTTC. Its translation is CASITGEQETQYF.

The chain combines TRBV5-1 with TRBJ2-7; TRBD2 might be the D (5 bases). V gave up 0 bases and J gave up 0 bases, with 10 bases separating them. Germline lookup yields CDR1 SGHRS and CDR2 YFSETQ. The CDR3 runs 15 residues. This CDR3 is CASSLEGSHSYEQYF. In nucleotides, the CDR3 is TGCGCCAGCAGCTTGGAAGGGAGCCACTCCTACGAGCAGTACTTC. Complete variable domain (other parts from reference TRBV5-1 and TRBJ2-7): KAGVTQTPRYLIKTRGQQVTLSCSPISGHRSVSWYQQTPGQGLQFLFEYFSETQRNKGNFPGRFSGRQFSNSRSEMNVSTLELGDSALYLCASSLEGSHSYEQYFGPGTRLTVT.

The chain recombines TRBV7-9 with TRBJ2-3, with a possible D match to TRBD1 (6 bases). CDR3 length: 15 amino acids. The germline gives CDR1 SEHNR, CDR2 FQNEAQ (reference sequence). V dropped 4 bases and J dropped 1 base, with 12 bases sitting between them. CDR3: CASSWGTSRTDTQYF. CDR3 bases: TGTGCCAGCAGCTGGGGGACATCCCGCACAGATACGCAGTATTTT.

This chain connects TRBV27 to TRBJ1-4; possible D gene TRBD1, 5 bases. CDR1 and CDR2 (germline): MNHEY, SMNVEV (reference sequence). The CDR3 loop spans 14 amino acids. V dropped 3 bases and J dropped 1 base, with 6 bases sitting between them. The CDR3 loop reads CASSLGGTNEKLFF. CDR3 bases: TGTGCCAGCAGTTTGGGGGGAACTAATGAAAAACTGTTTTTT.

This chain joins TRBV7-7 and TRBJ2-3; D is unclear. Germline lookup yields CDR1 SSHAT and CDR2 FNYEAQ (reference sequence). V lost 4 bases and J 6 bases, leaving 11 bases between the germline ends. CDR3 length equals 13 residues. The CDR3 DNA reads as TGTGCCAGCAGCTCAGGCCTCGTGGATACGCAGTATTTT. Its protein product is CASSSGLVDTQYF.

This chain links TRBV28 with TRBJ1-6; D may be TRBD1 (5 bases). The germline V gene has CDR1 MDHEN and CDR2 SYDVKM. V was clipped by 4 bases and J by 10 bases, with 17 bases between them. The CDR3 is 15 amino acids. The CDR3 coding sequence is TGTGCCAGCAGTTCAAGGGAAGGGGCAAGATCACCCCTCCACTTT. It is translated as CASSSREGARSPLHF. Supplemented by reference TRBV28 and TRBJ1-6, the full variable domain reads DVKVTQSSRYLVKRTGEKVFLECVQDMDHENMFWYRQDPGLGLRLIYFSYDVKMKEKGDIPEGYSVSREKKERFSLILESASTNQTSMYLCASSSREGARSPLHFGNGTRLTVT.

The V and J genes are TRBV30 and TRBJ2-1, with TRBD2 matching 13 bases. The V gene's germline CDR1 is GTSNPN and CDR2 SVGIG (reference sequence). This CDR3 spans 15 amino acids. After removal of 5 bases from V and 5 bases from J, the junction contained 6 bases not matched to a gene. The CDR3 region is CAWHAGLAGDNEQFF. The CDR3 nucleotides are TGTGCCTGGCATGCCGGACTAGCGGGGGACAATGAGCAGTTCTTC.

The rearrangement links TRBV12-2 to TRBJ1-4; no check of the table's D call, TRBD1, against the DNA was made. TRBV12-2 is recorded as a pseudogene. The CDR3 is made up of 15 amino acids. The CDR3 nucleotides read TGTGCAAGTCGCTTAGGATTTAGACATCGAGAAAAACTGTTTTTT. As protein: CASRLGFRHREKLFF.

This chain links TRBV6-5 with TRBJ2-7, with D tentatively TRBD1 (5 bases). The germline V gene has CDR1 MNHEY and CDR2 SVGAGI. The CDR3 loop spans 12 amino acids. The V end was cut by 7 bases, the J end by 2 bases, with 9 bases between. CDR3: CASNAGTYEQYV. CDR3 nucleotide sequence: TGTGCCAGCAACGCAGGGACCTACGAGCAGTACGTC.

The CDR3 region has the DNA TGTGCCAGCGCTGGGAGGGGGGACACCGGGGAGCTGTTTTTT. Its protein is CASAGRGDTGELFF. The chain recombines TRBV2 with TRBJ2-2; D might be TRBD2 (7 bases). Trimming left V 8 bases short and J 3 bases short, with 13 bases between. Germline CDR1 SNHLY, CDR2 FYNNEI. The CDR3 is 14 amino acids.

CDR3 in amino acids: CASSLDGLVVLLGNYGYTF. Here the CDR3 DNA reads TGTGCCAGCTCTCTGGACGGGCTGGTTGTTCTCCTTGGAAACTATGGCTACACCTTC. The V gene is TRBV18, the J gene TRBJ1-2, with D unclear. The CDR3 has 19 residues. The V end lost 6 bases, the J end lost 2 bases, and 28 bases lay between the germline ends. Germline V CDR1 and CDR2: KGHSH, LQKENI.

The chain couples TRBV10-1 to TRBJ2-7; D is possibly TRBD1 (5 bases). Germline V gene sequence: CDR1 WNHNN, CDR2 SYGVQD (reference sequence). The CDR3 loop spans 15 amino acids. V gave up 7 bases and J gave up 0 bases, with 16 bases separating them. CDR3 in amino acids: CASIRQFLSSYEQYF. The CDR3 DNA sequence: TGCGCCAGCATAAGACAGTTTCTGAGCTCCTACGAGCAGTACTTC.

This chain connects TRBV4-1 to TRBJ2-5; unclear D gene. In germline, CDR1 is MGHRA, CDR2 YSYEKL. The CDR3 has 14 residues. The V gene lost 7 bases and the J gene lost 5 bases, with 17 bases spanning the gap. This chain's CDR3 is CASNLNIHGETQYF. The CDR3 DNA is TGCGCCAGCAACCTAAACATCCACGGGGAGACCCAGTACTTC.

The genes are TRBV3-1 (or the pseudogene TRBV3-2) and TRBJ2-3; possibly TRBD1 for D (6 bases). Germline-derived CDR1 and CDR2 are LGHDT and YNNKEL (reference sequence). CDR3 length equals 14 residues. Deletions cut 0 bases from V and 3 bases from J, with 7 bases between. The CDR3 DNA follows: TGTGCCAGCAGCCAAGAAGGGGGTACAGATACGCAGTATTTT. Encoded protein: CASSQEGGTDTQYF.

J is TRBJ2-3 and V is TRBV27; 12 bases fit TRBD2. V dropped 5 bases and J dropped 1; count of bases not matched to a gene: 4. The germline gives CDR1 MNHEY, CDR2 SMNVEV (reference sequence). CDR3 size: 16 residues. The CDR3 bases are TGTGCCAGCAGTCCCTGGACTAGCGGGGGCACAGATACGCAGTATTTT. This encodes CASSPWTSGGTDTQYF.

The J gene is TRBJ1-1, the V gene TRBV7-9; 8 nucleotides agree with TRBD1. With V trimmed by 5 bases and J by 3 bases, 5 bases remained unmatched. Germline values: CDR1 SEHNR, CDR2 FQNEAQ (reference sequence). CDR3 length equals 14 residues. Written as DNA, the CDR3 is TGTGCCAGCAGCCCGATGACAGGGGACACTGAAGCTTTCTTT. Protein: CASSPMTGDTEAFF.

V gene TRBV2 combines with J gene TRBJ2-2; tentatively, D is TRBD1 (7 bases). The CDR3 extends over 16 amino acids. Trimming stripped 2 bases from V and 5 bases from J, with 15 bases between. Germline CDR1 and CDR2: SNHLY and FYNNEI. The CDR3 DNA sequence: TGTGCCAGCAGTGAATTTCCGACAGGGAGGACCGGGGAGCTGTTTTTT. This sequence encodes CASSEFPTGRTGELFF. The full variable domain, completed using reference TRBV2 and TRBJ2-2, is EPEVTQTPSHQVTQMGQEVILRCVPISNHLYFYWYRQILGQKVEFLVSFYNNEISEKSEIFDDQFSVERPDGSNFTLKIRSTKLEDSAMYFCASSEFPTGRTGELFFGEGSRLTVL.

The CDR3 region has the DNA TGTGCCAGCAGCTTCGAGACGCGGGGGATTGAAGCTTTCTTT. Translating it yields CASSFETRGIEAFF. The chain uses TRBV7-8 and TRBJ1-1, with a weak D call TRBD1 (5 bases). The germline V gene encodes CDR1 SGHVS and CDR2 FQNEAQ. This CDR3 comprises 14 residues. Trimming left V 3 bases short and J 7 bases short, with 15 bases between.

The chain employs TRBV2 and TRBJ1-2; D remains ambiguous. The CDR3 length is 14 residues. Looked up from germline, CDR1 is SNHLY and CDR2 is FYNNEI. Trimming removed 0 bases from V and 2 bases from J, with 7 bases in between. CDR3 bases: TGTGCCAGCAGTGAAGCGGAGGGCAACTATGGCTACACCTTC. Translated, it gives CASSEAEGNYGYTF.

This rearrangement joins TRBV12-3 or TRBV12-4 to TRBJ1-2; D call uncertain. V was clipped by 3 bases and J by 7 bases, with 6 bases between them. The CDR3 has 11 residues. CDR3 sequence: CASSLVGGYTF. The CDR3, as DNA: TGTGCCAGCAGTTTGGTGGGTGGCTACACCTTC.

The chain's CDR3 is CASNSGRAYEQYV. The CDR3 region has the DNA TGTGCCAGCAATTCAGGGAGAGCCTACGAGCAGTACGTC. This chain joins TRBV6-5 and TRBJ2-7, with D perhaps assigned TRBD1 or TRBD2 (5 bases each). Trimming cost V 7 bases and J 2 bases, with 12 bases left between them. Per germline, CDR1 MNHEY and CDR2 SVGAGI. This CDR3 is built from 13 residues.

This clone appeared once. The genes are TRBV7-9 and TRBJ2-1; the D call may be TRBD1 or TRBD2 (5 bases each). Germline CDR1 is SEHNR and CDR2 is FQNEAQ (reference sequence). Trimming removed 2 bases at V and 5 bases at J, with 7 bases between. The CDR3 contains 13 residues. This CDR3 reads CASSLRGDNEQFF. DNA of the CDR3: TGTGCCAGCAGCTTAAGGGGAGACAATGAGCAGTTCTTC.

V is TRBV10-2 and J is TRBJ1-6; 8 bases fit TRBD1. This CDR3 is 15 amino acids long. The germline CDR1 and CDR2 sequences are WSHSY and SAAADI. The V and J ends lost 7 bases and 4 bases, in that order; junction bases with no gene match: 6. This CDR3 is CASKGTGSYNSPLHF. The CDR3 DNA is TGCGCCAGCAAAGGGACAGGATCTTATAATTCACCCCTCCACTTT.

CDR3 amino acids: CASSNRGDGNTIYF. The CDR3 coding sequence is TGTGCCAGCAGCAACAGGGGTGATGGAAACACCATATATTTT. This rearrangement joins TRBV27 to TRBJ1-3; TRBD1 matches at 7 bases. The CDR3 is made up of 14 amino acids. The J segment lost 3 bases and the V segment lost 6 bases, leaving 5 bases of the junction unmatched. Germline V CDR1 and CDR2: MNHEY, SMNVEV (reference sequence).

The chain couples TRBV28 to TRBJ1-2, with no clear D. The CDR3 runs 12 residues. The V gene's germline CDR1 is MDHEN and CDR2 SYDVKM. V gave up 5 bases and J gave up 5 bases, with 9 bases separating them. The CDR3 spells CASSLALYGYTF. In DNA, the CDR3 is TGTGCCAGCAGTCTGGCTTTGTATGGCTACACCTTC.

The chain has TRBV19 and TRBJ2-3; 8 bases are shared with TRBD2. The length of the CDR3 is 15 residues. V lost 3 bases to trimming and J lost 2 bases; unmatched junction nucleotides: 4. Looked up from germline, CDR1 is LNHDA and CDR2 is SQIVND (reference sequence). DNA of the CDR3: TGTGCCAGTAGTATGGCTAGCGGGTTCACAGATACGCAGTATTTT. Its translation is CASSMASGFTDTQYF. Looking up the rest from reference TRBV19 and TRBJ2-3 gives the full variable domain: DGGITQSPKYLFRKEGQNVTLSCEQNLNHDAMYWYRQDPGQGLRLIYYSQIVNDFQKGDIAEGYSVSREKKESFPLTVTSAQKNPTAFYLCASSMASGFTDTQYFGPGTRLTVL.

V usage is TRBV10-3 and J usage is TRBJ1-2, with 9 positions matching TRBD1. J gave up 8 bases and V 3 bases, and 4 bases lay outside the gene matches. The CDR3 extends over 13 amino acids. Germline loops: CDR1 ENHRY, CDR2 SYGVKD. CDR3: CAISERQGEGYTF. The CDR3 bases are TGTGCCATCAGTGAAAGACAGGGGGAGGGCTACACCTTC.

This clone was seen only a few times. The CDR3 region has the DNA TGTGCCATCACCCTTAATCCGACAGGGAACACTGAAGCTTTCTTT. Residues: CAITLNPTGNTEAFF. The rearrangement joins TRBV10-3 to TRBJ1-1; possible D gene TRBD1, 6 bases. Germline lookup yields CDR1 ENHRY and CDR2 SYGVKD. Trimming took 7 bases from V and 1 from J, leaving 16 bases between them. The CDR3 runs 15 residues.

The chain joins TRBV5-8 to TRBJ2-3; 8 positions agree with TRBD1. J lost 3 bases, V lost 4 bases, and 7 bases had no gene match. Germline CDR1 is SGHTS and CDR2 is YDEGEE. This CDR3 has 15 residues. CDR3 loop: CASSHRTGRTDTQYF. CDR3 nucleotides: TGTGCCAGCAGCCATAGGACAGGGAGAACAGATACGCAGTATTTT. Together with reference TRBV5-8 and TRBJ2-3, the CDR3 gives the full variable domain: EAGVTQSPTHLIKTRGQQATLRCSPISGHTSVYWYQQALGLGLQFLLWYDEGEERNRGNFPPRFSGRQFPNYSSELNVNALELEDSALYLCASSHRTGRTDTQYFGPGTRLTVL.

The rearrangement uses TRBV6-2 or TRBV6-3 and TRBJ2-1; 16 nucleotides line up with TRBD2. CDR3 size: 18 residues. CDR1 and CDR2 from the germline V gene are MNHEY and SVGEGT. Unmatched junction bases numbered 10, after V lost 5 bases and J lost 6 bases. CDR3 DNA: TGTGCCAGCAGTCCGGGACTAGCGGGGGGGTGGGCCTCCAATGAGCAGTTCTTC. This translates into CASSPGLAGGWASNEQFF.